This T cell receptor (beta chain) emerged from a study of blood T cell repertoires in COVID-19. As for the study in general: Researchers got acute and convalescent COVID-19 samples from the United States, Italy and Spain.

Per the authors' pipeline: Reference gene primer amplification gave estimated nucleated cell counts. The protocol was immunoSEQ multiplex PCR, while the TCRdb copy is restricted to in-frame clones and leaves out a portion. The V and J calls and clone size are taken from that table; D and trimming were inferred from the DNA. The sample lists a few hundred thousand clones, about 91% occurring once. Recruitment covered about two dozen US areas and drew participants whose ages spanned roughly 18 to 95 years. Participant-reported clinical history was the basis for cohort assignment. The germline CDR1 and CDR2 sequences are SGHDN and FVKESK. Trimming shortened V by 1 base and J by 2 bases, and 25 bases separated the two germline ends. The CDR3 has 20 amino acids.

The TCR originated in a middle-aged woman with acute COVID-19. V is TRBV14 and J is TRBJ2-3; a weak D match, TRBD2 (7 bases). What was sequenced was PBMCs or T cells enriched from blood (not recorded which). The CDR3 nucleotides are TGTGCCAGCAGCCAAGCCCCAAGGTGGGGGGGCCCCACCATCACAGATACGCAGTATTTT. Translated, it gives CASSQAPRWGGPTITDTQYF.